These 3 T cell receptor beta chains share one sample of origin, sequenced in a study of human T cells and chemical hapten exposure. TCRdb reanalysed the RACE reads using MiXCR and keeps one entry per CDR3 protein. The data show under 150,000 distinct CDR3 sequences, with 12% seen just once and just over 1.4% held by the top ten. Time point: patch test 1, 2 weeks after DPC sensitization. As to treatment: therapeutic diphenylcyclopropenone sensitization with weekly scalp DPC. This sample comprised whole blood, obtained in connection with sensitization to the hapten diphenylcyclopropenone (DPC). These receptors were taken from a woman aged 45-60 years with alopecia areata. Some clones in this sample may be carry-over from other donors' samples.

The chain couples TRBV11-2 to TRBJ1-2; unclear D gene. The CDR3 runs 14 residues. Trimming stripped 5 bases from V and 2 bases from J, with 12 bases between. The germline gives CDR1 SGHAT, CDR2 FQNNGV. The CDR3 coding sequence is TGTGCCAGCAGCCTCCTCACCGAGAACTATGGCTACACCTTC. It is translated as CASSLLTENYGYTF.

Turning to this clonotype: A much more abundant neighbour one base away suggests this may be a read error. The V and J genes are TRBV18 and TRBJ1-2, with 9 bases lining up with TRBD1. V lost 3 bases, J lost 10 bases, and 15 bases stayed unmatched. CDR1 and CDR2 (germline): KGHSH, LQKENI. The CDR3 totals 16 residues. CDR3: CASSPASEGQGRDYTF. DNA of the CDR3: TGTGCCAGCTCACCGGCCAGCGAGGGACAGGGACGTGACTACACCTTC.

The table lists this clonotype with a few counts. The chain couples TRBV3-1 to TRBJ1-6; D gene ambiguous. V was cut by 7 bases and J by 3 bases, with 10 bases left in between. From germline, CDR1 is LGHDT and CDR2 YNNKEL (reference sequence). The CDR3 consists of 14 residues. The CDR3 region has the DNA TGTGCCAGCACCGAGACATACTATAATTCACCCCTCCACTTT. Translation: CASTETYYNSPLHF.